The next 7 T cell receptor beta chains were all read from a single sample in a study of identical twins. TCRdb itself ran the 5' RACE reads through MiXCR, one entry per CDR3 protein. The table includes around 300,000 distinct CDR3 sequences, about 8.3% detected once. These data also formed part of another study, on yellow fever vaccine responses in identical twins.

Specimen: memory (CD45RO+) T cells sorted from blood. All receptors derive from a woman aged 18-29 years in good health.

CDR3 sequence: CASTRRSWTDTSGELFF. The CDR3 bases are TGTGCCTCCACCAGAAGAAGCTGGACCGATACTTCCGGGGAGCTGTTTTTT. The chain is built from TRBV3-1 and TRBJ2-2, with D unclear. Germline V gives CDR1 LGHDT, CDR2 YNNKEL (reference sequence). V was cut by 11 bases and J by 6 bases, with 28 bases left in between. CDR3 length: 17 amino acids.

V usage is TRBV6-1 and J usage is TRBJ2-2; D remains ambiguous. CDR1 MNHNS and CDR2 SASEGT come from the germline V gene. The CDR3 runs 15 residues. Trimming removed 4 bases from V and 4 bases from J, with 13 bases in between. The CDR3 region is CASSGTKDFTGELFF. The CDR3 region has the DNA TGTGCCAGCAGTGGCACGAAGGATTTCACCGGGGAGCTGTTTTTT.

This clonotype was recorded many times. The CDR3 spells CASSLFAGGLGQYF. In DNA, the CDR3 is TGTGCCAGCAGTTTATTTGCGGGGGGCCTTGGACAGTACTTC. J is TRBJ2-7 and V is TRBV12-3 or TRBV12-4; 8 bases agree with TRBD2. CDR3 length: 14 amino acids. Trimming took 2 bases from V and 10 from J; bases not matched to a gene: 10.

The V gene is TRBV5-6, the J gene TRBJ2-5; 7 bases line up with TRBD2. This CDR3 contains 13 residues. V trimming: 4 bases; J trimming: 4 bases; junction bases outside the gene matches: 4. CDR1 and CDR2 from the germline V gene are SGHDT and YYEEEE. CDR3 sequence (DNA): TGTGCCAGCAGCCTTGCGGGAGCAGAGACCCAGTACTTC. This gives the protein CASSLAGAETQYF.

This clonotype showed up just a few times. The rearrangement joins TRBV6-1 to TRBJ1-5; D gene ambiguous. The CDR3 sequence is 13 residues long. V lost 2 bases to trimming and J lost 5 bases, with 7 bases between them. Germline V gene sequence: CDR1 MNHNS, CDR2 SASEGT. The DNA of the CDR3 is TGTGCCAGCAGTGAATTATGGGATCAGCCCCAGCATTTT. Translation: CASSELWDQPQHF.

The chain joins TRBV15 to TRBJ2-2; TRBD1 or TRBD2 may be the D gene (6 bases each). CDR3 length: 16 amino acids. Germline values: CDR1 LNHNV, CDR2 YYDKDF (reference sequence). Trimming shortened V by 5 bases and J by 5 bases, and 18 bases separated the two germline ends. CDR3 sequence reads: CATSRGGQGGTGELFF. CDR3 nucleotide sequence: TGTGCCACCAGCCGAGGGGGGCAGGGCGGGACCGGGGAGCTGTTTTTT.

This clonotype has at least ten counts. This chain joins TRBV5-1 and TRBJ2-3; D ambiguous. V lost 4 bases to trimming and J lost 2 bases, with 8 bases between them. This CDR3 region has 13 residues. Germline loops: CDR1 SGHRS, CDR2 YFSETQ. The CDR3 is CASSLLYTDTQYF. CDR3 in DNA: TGCGCCAGCAGCCTACTCTACACAGATACGCAGTATTTT.